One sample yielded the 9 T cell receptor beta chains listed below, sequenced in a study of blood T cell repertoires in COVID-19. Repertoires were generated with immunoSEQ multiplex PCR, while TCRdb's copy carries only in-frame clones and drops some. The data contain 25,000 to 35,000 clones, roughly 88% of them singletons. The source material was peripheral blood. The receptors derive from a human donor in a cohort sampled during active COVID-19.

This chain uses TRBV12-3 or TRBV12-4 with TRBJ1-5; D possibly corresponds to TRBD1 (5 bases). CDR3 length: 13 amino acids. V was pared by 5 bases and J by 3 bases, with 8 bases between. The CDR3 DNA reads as TGTGCCAGCAGTCCCAGGGCCAATCAGCCCCAGCATTTT. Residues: CASSPRANQPQHF.

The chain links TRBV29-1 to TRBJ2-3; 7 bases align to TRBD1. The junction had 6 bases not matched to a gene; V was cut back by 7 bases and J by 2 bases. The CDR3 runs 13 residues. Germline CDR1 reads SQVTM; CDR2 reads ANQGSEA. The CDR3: CSALQGTTDTQYF. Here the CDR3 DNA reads TGCAGCGCCCTACAGGGGACCACAGATACGCAGTATTTT.

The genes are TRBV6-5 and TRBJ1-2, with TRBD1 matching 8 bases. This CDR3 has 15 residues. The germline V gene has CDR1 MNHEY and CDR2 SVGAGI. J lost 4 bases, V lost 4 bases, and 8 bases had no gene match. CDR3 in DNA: TGTGCCAGCAGTTCCCCCGACAGGGGAGGCTATGGCTACACCTTC. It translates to CASSSPDRGGYGYTF.

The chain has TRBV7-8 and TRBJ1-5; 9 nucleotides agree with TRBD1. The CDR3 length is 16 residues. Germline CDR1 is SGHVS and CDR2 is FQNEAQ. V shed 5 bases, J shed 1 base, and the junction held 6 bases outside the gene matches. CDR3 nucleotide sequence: TGTGCCAGCAGCCATGACAGGGGGGTAAGCAATCAGCCCCAGCATTTT. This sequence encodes CASSHDRGVSNQPQHF.

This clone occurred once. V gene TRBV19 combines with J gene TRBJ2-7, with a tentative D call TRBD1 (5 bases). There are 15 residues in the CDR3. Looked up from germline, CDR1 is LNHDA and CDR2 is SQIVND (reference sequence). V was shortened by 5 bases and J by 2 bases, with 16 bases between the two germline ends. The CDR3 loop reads CASSSSGGRAYEQYF. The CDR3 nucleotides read TGTGCCAGTAGTTCCTCCGGCGGCAGGGCCTACGAGCAGTACTTC.

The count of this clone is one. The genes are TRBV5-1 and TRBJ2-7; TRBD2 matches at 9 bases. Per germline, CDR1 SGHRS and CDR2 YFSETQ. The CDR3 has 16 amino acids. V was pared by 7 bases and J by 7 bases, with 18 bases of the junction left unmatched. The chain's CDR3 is CASHLGTGGGAREQYF. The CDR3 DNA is TGCGCCAGCCACTTAGGCACCGGCGGGGGGGCAAGGGAGCAGTACTTC.

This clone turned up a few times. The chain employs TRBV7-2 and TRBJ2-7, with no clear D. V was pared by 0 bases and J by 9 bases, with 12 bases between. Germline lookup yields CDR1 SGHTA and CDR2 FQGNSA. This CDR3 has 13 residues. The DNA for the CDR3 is TGTGCCAGCAGCTTAGCGCGTCCGGCAGGGCAGTACTTC. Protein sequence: CASSLARPAGQYF.

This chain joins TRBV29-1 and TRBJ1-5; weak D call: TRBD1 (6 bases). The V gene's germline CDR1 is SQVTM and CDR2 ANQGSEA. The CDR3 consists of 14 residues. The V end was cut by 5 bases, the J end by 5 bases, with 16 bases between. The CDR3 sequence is CSVLLQGIDQPQHF. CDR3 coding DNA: TGCAGCGTTTTACTTCAGGGGATCGATCAGCCCCAGCATTTT.

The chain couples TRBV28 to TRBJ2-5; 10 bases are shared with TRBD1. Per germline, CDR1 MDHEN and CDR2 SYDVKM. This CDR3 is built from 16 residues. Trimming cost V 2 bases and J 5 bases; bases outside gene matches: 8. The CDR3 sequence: CASSLARTGGRETQYF. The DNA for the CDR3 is TGTGCCAGCAGTTTAGCCCGGACAGGGGGTCGTGAGACCCAGTACTTC.